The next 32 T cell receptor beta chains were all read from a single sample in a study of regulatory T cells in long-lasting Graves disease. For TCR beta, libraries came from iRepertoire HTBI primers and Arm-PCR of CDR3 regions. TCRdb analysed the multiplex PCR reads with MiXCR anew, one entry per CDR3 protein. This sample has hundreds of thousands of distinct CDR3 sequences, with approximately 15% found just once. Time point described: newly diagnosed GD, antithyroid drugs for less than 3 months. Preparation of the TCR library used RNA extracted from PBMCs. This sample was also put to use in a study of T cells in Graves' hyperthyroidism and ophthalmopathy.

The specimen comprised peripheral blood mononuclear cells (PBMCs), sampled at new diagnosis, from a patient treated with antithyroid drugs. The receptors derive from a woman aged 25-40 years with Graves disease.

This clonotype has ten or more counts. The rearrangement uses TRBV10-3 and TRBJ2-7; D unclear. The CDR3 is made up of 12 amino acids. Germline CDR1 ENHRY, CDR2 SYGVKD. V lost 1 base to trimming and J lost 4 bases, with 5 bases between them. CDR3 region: CAISELNYEQYF. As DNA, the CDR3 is TGTGCCATCAGTGAGTTAAATTACGAGCAGTACTTC.

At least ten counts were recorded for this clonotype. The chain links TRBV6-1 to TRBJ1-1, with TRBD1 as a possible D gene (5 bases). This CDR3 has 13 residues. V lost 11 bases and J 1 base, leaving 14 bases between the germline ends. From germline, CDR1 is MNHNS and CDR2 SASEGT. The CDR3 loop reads CAEARQGNTEAFF. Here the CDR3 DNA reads TGTGCCGAAGCGAGGCAGGGGAACACTGAAGCTTTCTTT.

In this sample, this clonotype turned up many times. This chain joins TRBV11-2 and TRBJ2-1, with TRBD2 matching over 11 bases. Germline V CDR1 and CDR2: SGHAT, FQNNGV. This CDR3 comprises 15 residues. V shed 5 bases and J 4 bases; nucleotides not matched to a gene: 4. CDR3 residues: CASSEGLAEYNEQFF. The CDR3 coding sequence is TGTGCCAGCAGCGAGGGACTAGCGGAATACAATGAGCAGTTCTTC. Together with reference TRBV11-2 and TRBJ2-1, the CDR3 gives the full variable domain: EAGVAQSPRYKIIEKRQSVAFWCNPISGHATLYWYQQILGQGPKLLIQFQNNGVVDDSQLPKDRFSAERLKGVDSTLKIQPAKLEDSAVYLCASSEGLAEYNEQFFGPGTRLTVL.

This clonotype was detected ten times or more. Here the CDR3 reads CASSPGTGGVYGYTF. Here the CDR3 DNA reads TGTGCCAGCAGCCCCGGGACAGGGGGCGTTTATGGCTACACCTTC. This chain uses TRBV28 with TRBJ1-2; TRBD1 matches at 12 bases. Germline CDR1 and CDR2: MDHEN and SYDVKM. This CDR3 contains 15 residues. J lost 5 bases, V lost 6 bases, and 7 bases had no gene match.

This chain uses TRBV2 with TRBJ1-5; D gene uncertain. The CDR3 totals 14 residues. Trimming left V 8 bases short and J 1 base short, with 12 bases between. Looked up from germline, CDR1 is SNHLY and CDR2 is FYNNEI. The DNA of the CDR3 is TGTGCCAGCTCCGAGGATTGGAGCAATCAGCCCCAGCATTTT. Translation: CASSEDWSNQPQHF.

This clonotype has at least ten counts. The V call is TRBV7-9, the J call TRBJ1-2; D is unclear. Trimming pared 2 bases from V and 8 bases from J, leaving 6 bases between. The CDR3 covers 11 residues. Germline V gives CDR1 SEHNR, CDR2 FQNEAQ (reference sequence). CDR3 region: CASSLSRGYTF. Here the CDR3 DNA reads TGTGCCAGCAGCTTATCGCGCGGCTACACCTTC.

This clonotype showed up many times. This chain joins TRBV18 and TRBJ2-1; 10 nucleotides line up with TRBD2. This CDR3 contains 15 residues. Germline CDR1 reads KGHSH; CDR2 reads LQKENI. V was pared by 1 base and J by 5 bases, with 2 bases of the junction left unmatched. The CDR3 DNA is TGTGCCAGCTCACCACGGACTAGCGGTAACAATGAGCAGTTCTTC. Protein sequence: CASSPRTSGNNEQFF. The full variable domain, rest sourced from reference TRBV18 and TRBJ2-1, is NAGVMQNPRHLVRRRGQEARLRCSPMKGHSHVYWYRQLPEEGLKFMVYLQKENIIDESGMPKERFSAEFPKEGPSILRIQQVVRGDSAAYFCASSPRTSGNNEQFFGPGTRLTVL.

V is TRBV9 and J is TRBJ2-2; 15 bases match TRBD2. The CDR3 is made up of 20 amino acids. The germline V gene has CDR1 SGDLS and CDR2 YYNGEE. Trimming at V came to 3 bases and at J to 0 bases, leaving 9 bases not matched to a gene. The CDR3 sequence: CASSAYGLAGGHSNTGELFF. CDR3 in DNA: TGTGCCAGCAGCGCCTACGGACTAGCGGGAGGGCATTCGAACACCGGGGAGCTGTTTTTT.

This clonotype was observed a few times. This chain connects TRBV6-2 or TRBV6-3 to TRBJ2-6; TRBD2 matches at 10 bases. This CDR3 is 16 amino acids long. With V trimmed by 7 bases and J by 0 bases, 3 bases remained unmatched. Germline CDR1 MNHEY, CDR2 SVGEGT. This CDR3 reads CASMGLALSGANVLTF. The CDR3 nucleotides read TGTGCCAGCATGGGACTAGCGCTCTCTGGGGCCAACGTCCTGACTTTC.

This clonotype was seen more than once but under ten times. The CDR3: CASSPRQGAGEKLFF. The CDR3 region has the DNA TGCGCCAGCAGCCCACGTCAGGGGGCAGGGGAAAAACTGTTTTTT. The V gene is TRBV5-1, the J gene TRBJ1-4; 8 nucleotides agree with TRBD1. This CDR3 has 15 residues. The J segment lost 8 bases and the V segment lost 4 bases, leaving 10 bases of the junction unmatched. From germline, CDR1 is SGHRS and CDR2 YFSETQ.

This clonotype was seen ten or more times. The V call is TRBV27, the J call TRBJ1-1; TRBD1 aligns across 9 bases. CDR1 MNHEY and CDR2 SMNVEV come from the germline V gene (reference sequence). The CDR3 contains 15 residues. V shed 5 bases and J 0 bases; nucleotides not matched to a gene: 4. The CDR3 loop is CASSTRQGVNTEAFF. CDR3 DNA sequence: TGTGCCAGCAGTACACGACAGGGGGTGAACACTGAAGCTTTCTTT.

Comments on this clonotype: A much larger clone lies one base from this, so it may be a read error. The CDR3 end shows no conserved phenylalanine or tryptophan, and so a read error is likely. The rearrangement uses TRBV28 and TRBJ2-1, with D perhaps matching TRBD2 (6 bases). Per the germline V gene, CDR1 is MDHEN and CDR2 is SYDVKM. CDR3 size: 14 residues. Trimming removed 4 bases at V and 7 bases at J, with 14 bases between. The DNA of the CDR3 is TGTGCCAGCAGTTGGGCAGGTGCGGGGAATGAGCAGTTCCTC. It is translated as CASSWAGAGNEQFL.

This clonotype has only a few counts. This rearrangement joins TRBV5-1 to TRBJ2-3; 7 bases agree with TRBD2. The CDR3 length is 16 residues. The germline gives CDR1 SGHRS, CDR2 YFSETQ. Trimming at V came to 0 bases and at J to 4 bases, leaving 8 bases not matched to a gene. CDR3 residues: CASSLEGWEGPDTQYF. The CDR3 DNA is TGCGCCAGCAGCTTGGAGGGGTGGGAGGGCCCAGATACGCAGTATTTT.

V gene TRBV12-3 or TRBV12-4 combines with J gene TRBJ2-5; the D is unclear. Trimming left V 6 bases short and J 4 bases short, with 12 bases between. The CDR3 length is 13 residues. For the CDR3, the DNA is TGTGCCAGCAGCCTAGACGGAAGAGAGACCCAGTACTTC. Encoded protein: CASSLDGRETQYF.

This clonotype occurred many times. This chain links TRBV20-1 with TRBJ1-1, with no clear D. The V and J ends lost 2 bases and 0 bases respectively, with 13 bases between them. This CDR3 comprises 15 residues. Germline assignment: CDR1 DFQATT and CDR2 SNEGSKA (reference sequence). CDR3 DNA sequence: TGCAGTGCTAGACCTCGTGCCAGCATGAACACTGAAGCTTTCTTT. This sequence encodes CSARPRASMNTEAFF.

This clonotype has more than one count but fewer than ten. As DNA, the CDR3 is TGTGCCAGTCGCGAGATCGGGGGCCACGAGCAGTACTTC. Translated: CASREIGGHEQYF. The gene calls are TRBV19 and TRBJ2-7, with D possibly called TRBD1 or TRBD2 (6 bases each). Germline loops: CDR1 LNHDA, CDR2 SQIVND (reference sequence). V lost 8 bases and J 5 bases, leaving 16 bases between the germline ends. The CDR3 sequence is 13 residues long.

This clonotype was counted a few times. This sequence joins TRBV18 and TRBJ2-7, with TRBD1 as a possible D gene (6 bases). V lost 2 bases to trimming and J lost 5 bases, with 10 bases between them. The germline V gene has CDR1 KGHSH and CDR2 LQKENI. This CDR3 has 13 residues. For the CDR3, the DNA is TGTGCCAGCTCACCATCAGGGGTCCACGAGCAGTACTTC. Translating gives CASSPSGVHEQYF.

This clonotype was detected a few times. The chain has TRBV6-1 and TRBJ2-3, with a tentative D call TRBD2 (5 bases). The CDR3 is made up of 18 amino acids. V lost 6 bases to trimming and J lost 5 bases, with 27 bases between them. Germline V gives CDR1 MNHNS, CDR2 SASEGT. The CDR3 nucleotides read TGTGCCAGCAGAATAGAATCGCGGGCCTTCTCACCGGGAGATACGCAGTATTTT. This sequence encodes CASRIESRAFSPGDTQYF.

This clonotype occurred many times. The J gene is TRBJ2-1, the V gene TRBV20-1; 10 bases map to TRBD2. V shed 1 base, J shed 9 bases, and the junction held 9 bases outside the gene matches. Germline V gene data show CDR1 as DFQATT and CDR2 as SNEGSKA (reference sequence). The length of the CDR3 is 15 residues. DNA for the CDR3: TGCAGTGCTAGAGTTCTAGCGGGAGTAGAGATTGAGCAGTTCTTC. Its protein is CSARVLAGVEIEQFF.

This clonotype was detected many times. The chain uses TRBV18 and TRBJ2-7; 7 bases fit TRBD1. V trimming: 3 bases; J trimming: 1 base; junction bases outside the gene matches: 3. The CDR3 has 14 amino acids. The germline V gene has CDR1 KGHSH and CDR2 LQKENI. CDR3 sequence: CASSPDRASYEQYF. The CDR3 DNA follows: TGTGCCAGCTCACCTGACAGGGCTTCCTACGAGCAGTACTTC.

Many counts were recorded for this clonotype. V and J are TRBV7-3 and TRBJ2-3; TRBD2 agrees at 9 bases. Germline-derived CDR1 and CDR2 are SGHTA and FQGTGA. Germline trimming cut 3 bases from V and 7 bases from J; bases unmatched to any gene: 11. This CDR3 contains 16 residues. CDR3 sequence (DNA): TGTGCCAGCAGCTTGTCACTAGCGGGCGTAGGGCATACGCAGTATTTT. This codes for CASSLSLAGVGHTQYF.

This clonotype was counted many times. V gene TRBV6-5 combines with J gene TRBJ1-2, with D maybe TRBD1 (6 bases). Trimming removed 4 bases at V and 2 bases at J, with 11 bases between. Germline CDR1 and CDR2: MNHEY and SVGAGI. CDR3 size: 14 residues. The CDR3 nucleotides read TGTGCCAGCAGTTTCGTCGGACAGAACTATGGCTACACCTTC. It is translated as CASSFVGQNYGYTF.

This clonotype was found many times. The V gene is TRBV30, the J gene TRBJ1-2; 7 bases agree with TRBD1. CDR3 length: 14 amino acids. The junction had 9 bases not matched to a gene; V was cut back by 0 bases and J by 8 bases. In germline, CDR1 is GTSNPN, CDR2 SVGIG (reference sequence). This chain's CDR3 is CAWSVGRTGDGYTF. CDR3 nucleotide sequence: TGTGCCTGGAGTGTAGGGAGGACAGGCGACGGCTACACCTTC.

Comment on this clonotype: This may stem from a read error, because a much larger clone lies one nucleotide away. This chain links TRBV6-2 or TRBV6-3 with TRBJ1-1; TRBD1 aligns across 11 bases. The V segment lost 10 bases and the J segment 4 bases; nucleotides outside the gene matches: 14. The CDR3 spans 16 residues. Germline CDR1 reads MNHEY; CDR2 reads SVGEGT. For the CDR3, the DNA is TGTGCCAACAGCCAACCGGACAGGGGGCTTGGCACTGAAGCTTTCTTT. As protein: CANSQPDRGLGTEAFF.

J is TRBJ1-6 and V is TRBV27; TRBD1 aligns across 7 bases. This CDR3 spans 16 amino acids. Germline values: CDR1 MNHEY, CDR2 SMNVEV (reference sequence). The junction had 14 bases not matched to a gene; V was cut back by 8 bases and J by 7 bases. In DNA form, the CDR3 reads TGTGCCAGCCGCCCAATCACAGGGGAATTAAATTCACCCCTCCACTTT. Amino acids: CASRPITGELNSPLHF.

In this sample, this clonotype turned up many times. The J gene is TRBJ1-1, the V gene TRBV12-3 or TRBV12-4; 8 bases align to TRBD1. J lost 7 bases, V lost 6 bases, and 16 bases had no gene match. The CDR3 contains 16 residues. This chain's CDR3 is CASRLPIGQGRDEAFF. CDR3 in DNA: TGTGCCAGCAGGTTGCCAATTGGACAGGGCCGGGATGAAGCTTTCTTT.

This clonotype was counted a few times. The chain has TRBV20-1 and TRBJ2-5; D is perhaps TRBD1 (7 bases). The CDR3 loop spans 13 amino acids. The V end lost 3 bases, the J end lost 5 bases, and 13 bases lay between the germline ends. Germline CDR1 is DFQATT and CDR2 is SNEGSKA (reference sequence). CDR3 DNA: TGCAGTGCTAGGGTCCCAGGGGGGGAGACCCAGTACTTC. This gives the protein CSARVPGGETQYF.

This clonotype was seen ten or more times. CDR3 nucleotides: TGTGCCAGCAGTTACTCGACGAGGACTTTCTCCTCCTACGAGCAGTACTTC. This encodes CASSYSTRTFSSYEQYF. The chain has TRBV6-5 and TRBJ2-7; possible D gene TRBD2, 5 bases. The CDR3 loop spans 17 amino acids. V was shortened by 0 bases and J by 0 bases, with 15 bases between the two germline ends. Germline values: CDR1 MNHEY, CDR2 SVGAGI.

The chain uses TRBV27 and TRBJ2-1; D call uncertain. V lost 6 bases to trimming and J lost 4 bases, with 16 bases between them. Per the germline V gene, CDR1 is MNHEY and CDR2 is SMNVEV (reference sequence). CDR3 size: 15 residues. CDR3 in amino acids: CASSSTATPYNEQFF. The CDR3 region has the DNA TGTGCCAGCAGCTCCACTGCAACGCCTTACAATGAGCAGTTCTTC.

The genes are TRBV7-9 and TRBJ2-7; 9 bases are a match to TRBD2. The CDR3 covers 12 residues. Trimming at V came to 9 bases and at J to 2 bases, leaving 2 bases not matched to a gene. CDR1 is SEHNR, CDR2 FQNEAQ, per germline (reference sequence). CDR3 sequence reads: CASGTSTYEQYF. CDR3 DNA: TGTGCCAGTGGGACTAGCACCTACGAGCAGTACTTC. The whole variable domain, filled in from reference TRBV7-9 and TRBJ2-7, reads DTGVSQNPRHKITKRGQNVTFRCDPISEHNRLYWYRQTLGQGPEFLTYFQNEAQLEKSRLLSDRFSAERPKGSFSTLEIQRTEQGDSAMYLCASGTSTYEQYFGPGTRLTVT.

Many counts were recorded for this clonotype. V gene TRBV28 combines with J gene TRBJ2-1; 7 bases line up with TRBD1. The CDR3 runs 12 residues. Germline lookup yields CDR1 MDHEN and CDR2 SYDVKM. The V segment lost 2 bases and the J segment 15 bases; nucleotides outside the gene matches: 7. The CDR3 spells CASSLQTGQWFF. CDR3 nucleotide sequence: TGTGCCAGCAGTTTACAGACAGGGCAATGGTTCTTC.

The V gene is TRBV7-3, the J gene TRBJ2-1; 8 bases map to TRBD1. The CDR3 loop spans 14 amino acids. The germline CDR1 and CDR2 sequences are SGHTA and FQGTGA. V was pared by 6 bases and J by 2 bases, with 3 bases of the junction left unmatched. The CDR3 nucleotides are TGTGCCAGCAGTTTACAGGGGGCCTACAATGAGCAGTTCTTC. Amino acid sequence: CASSLQGAYNEQFF.